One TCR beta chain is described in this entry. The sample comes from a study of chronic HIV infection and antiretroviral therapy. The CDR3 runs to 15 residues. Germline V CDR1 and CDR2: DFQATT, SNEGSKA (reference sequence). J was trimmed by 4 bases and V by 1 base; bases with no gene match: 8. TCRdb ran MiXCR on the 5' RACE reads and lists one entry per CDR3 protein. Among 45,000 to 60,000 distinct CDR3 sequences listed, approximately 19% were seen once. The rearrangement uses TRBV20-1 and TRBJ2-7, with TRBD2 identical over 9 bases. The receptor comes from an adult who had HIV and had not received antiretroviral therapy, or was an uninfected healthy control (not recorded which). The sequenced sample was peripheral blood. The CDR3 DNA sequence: TGCAGTGCTAGAGGGTCAAGCGGGAGGAAGTACGAGCAGTACTTC. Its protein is CSARGSSGRKYEQYF.